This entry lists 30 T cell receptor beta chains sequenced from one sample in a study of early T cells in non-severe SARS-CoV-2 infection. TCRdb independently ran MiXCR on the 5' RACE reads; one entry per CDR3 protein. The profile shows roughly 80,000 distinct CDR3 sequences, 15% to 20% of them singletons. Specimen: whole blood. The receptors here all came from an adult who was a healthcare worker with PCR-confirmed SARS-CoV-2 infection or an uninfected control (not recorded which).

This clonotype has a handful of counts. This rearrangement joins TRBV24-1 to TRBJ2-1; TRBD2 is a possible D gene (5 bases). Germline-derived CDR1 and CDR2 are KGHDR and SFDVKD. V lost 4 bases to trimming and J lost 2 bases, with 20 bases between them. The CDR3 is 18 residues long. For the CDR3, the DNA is TGTGCCACCAGTGACCCCGAGGACTCCCCTAGCCCCTACAATGAGCAGTTCTTC. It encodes CATSDPEDSPSPYNEQFF.

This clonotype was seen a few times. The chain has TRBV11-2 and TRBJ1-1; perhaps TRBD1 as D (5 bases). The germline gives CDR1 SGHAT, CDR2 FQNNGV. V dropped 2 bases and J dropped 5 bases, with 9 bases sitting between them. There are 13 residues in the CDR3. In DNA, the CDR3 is TGTGCCAGCAGCTTATGGGGGGGAACTGAAGCTTTCTTT. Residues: CASSLWGGTEAFF.

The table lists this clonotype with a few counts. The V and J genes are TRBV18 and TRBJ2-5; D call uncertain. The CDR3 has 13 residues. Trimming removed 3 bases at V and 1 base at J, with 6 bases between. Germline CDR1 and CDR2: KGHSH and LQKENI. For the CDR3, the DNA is TGTGCCAGCTCACCTTATCTCCAAGAGACCCAGTACTTC. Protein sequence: CASSPYLQETQYF.

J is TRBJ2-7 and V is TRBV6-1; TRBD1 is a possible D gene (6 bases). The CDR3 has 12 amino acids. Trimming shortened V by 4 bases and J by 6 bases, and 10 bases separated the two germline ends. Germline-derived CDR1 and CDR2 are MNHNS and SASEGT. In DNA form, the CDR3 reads TGTGCCAGCAGTGCACAGGGTGGCGAGCAGTACTTC. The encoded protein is CASSAQGGEQYF.

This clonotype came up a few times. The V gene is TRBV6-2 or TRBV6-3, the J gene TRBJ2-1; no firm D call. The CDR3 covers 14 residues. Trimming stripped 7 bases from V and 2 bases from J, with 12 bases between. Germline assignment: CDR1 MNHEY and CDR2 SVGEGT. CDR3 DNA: TGTGCCAGCACGACCTGGGATGCCTACAATGAGCAGTTCTTC. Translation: CASTTWDAYNEQFF.

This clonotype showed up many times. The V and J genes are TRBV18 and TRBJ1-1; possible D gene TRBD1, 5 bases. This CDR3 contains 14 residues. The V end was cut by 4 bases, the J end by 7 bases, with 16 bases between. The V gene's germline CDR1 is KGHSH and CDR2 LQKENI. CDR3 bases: TGTGCCAGCTCACTCCTGGGGGGGGGAGATGAAGCTTTCTTT. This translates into CASSLLGGGDEAFF. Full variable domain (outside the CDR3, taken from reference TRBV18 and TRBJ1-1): NAGVMQNPRHLVRRRGQEARLRCSPMKGHSHVYWYRQLPEEGLKFMVYLQKENIIDESGMPKERFSAEFPKEGPSILRIQQVVRGDSAAYFCASSLLGGGDEAFFGQGTRLTVV.

CDR3: CASSLSGSNNEQFF. The CDR3 coding sequence is TGTGCCAGCAGCTTATCAGGCAGCAACAATGAGCAGTTCTTC. V usage is TRBV7-6 and J usage is TRBJ2-1; D is unclear. Trimming took 2 bases from V and 5 from J, leaving 10 bases between them. Germline assignment: CDR1 SGHVS and CDR2 FNYEAQ. The CDR3 sequence is 14 residues long.

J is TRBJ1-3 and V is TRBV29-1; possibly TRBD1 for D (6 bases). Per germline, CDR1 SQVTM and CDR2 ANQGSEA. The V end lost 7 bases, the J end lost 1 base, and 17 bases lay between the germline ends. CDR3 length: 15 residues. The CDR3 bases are TGCAGCGCCGCCGGTCGAGGGGGATCTGGAAACACCATATATTTT. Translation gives CSAAGRGGSGNTIYF.

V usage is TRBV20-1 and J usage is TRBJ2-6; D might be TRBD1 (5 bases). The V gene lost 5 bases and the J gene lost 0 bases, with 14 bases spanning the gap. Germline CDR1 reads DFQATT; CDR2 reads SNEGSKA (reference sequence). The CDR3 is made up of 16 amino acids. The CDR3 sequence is CSAPDSFSSGANVLTF. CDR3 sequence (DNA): TGCAGTGCTCCAGACAGCTTTAGCTCTGGGGCCAACGTCCTGACTTTC.

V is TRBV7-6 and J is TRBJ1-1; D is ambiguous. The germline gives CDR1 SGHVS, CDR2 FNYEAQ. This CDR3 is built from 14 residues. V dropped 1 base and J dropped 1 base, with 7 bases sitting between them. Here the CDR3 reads CASSLVPGNTEAFF. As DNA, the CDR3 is TGTGCCAGCAGCTTAGTGCCGGGGAACACTGAAGCTTTCTTT.

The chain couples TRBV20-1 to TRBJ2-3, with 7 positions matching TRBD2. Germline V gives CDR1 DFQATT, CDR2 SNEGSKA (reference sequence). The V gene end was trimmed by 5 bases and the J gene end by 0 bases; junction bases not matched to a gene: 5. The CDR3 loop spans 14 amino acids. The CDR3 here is CSAYKRDSTDTQYF. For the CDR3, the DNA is TGCAGTGCTTACAAGCGGGATAGCACAGATACGCAGTATTTT.

CDR3 nucleotides: TGTGCCAGCTCACCACCGGAGGGGGAGCTGTTTTTT. It yields the protein CASSPPEGELFF. The V call is TRBV18, the J call TRBJ2-2; unclear D gene. CDR1 and CDR2 from the germline V gene are KGHSH and LQKENI. The CDR3 extends over 12 amino acids. V was pared by 0 bases and J by 8 bases, with 4 bases between. The full variable domain, in which reference TRBV18 and TRBJ2-2 provide the parts outside the CDR3, is NAGVMQNPRHLVRRRGQEARLRCSPMKGHSHVYWYRQLPEEGLKFMVYLQKENIIDESGMPKERFSAEFPKEGPSILRIQQVVRGDSAAYFCASSPPEGELFFGEGSRLTVL.

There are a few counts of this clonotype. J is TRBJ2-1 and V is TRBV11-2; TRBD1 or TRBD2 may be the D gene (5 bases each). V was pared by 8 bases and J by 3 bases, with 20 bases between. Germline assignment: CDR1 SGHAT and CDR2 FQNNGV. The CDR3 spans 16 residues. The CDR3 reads CASLGSGTDFYNEQFF. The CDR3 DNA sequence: TGTGCCAGCCTAGGGTCTGGGACCGACTTCTACAATGAGCAGTTCTTC. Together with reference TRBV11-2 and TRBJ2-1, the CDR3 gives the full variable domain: EAGVAQSPRYKIIEKRQSVAFWCNPISGHATLYWYQQILGQGPKLLIQFQNNGVVDDSQLPKDRFSAERLKGVDSTLKIQPAKLEDSAVYLCASLGSGTDFYNEQFFGPGTRLTVL.

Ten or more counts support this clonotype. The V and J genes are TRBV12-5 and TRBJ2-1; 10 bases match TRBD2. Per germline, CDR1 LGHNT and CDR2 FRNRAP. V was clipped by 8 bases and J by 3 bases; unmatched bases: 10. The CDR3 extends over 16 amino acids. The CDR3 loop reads CASTLAGDPVYNEQFF. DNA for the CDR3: TGTGCTAGTACGCTAGCGGGAGACCCGGTCTACAATGAGCAGTTCTTC.

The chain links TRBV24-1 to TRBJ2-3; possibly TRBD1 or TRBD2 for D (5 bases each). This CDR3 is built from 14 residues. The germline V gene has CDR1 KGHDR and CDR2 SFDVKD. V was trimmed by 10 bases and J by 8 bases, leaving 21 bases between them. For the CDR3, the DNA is TGTGCCACGCAACCCGGGAATACAGGATTTACGCAGTATTTT. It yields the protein CATQPGNTGFTQYF.

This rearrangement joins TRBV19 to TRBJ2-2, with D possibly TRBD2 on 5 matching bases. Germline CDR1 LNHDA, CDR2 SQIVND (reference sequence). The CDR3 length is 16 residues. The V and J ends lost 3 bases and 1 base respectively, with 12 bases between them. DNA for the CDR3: TGTGCCAGTAGTATTAAACAGACTATGAACACCGGGGAGCTGTTTTTT. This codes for CASSIKQTMNTGELFF.

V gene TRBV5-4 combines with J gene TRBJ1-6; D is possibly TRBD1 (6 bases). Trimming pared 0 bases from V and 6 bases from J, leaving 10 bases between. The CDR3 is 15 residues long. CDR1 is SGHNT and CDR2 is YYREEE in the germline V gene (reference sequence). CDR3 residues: CASSLGSGANSPLHF. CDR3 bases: TGTGCCAGCAGCTTGGGATCAGGGGCTAATTCACCCCTCCACTTT.

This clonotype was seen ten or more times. The CDR3 DNA sequence: TGTGCCAGCAGTGCCGGACTCTACAATGAGCAGTTCTTC. This sequence encodes CASSAGLYNEQFF. This sequence joins TRBV12-3 or TRBV12-4 and TRBJ2-1; D is perhaps TRBD2 (5 bases). CDR3 length equals 13 residues. Deletions cut 5 bases from V and 3 bases from J, with 8 bases between.

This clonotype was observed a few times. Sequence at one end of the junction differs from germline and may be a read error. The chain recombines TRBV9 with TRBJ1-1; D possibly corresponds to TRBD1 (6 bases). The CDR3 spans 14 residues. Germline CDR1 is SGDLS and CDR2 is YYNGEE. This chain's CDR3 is CASSPQVRTDEVFF. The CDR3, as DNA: TGTGCCAGCAGCCCCCAAGTGAGGACAGATGAAGTTTTCTTT.

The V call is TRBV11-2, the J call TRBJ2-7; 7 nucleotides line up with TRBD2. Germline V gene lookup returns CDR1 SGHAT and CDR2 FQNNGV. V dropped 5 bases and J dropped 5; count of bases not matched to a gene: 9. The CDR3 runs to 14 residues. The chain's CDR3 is CASSTRGSIHEQYF. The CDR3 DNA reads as TGTGCCAGCAGCACCCGCGGGAGCATCCACGAGCAGTACTTC.

This CDR3 is CSVDGQGKFEAFF. The CDR3 DNA reads TGCAGCGTTGATGGACAGGGGAAGTTTGAAGCTTTCTTT. The chain is built from TRBV29-1 and TRBJ1-1; TRBD1 agrees at 9 bases. Germline V gene sequence: CDR1 SQVTM, CDR2 ANQGSEA. V dropped 3 bases and J dropped 7; count of bases not matched to a gene: 6. This CDR3 region has 13 residues. Full variable domain (remainder filled in from reference TRBV29-1 and TRBJ1-1): SAVISQKPSRDICQRGTSLTIQCQVDSQVTMMFWYRQQPGQSLTLIATANQGSEATYESGFVIDKFPISRPNLTFSTLTVSNMSPEDSSIYLCSVDGQGKFEAFFGQGTRLTVV.

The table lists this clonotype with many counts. The CDR3 region has the DNA TGTGCCAGCAGTTTAAGGAGATTAGCTTACTCCTACAATGAGCAGTTCTTC. Encoded protein: CASSLRRLAYSYNEQFF. The chain uses TRBV12-3 or TRBV12-4 and TRBJ2-1; D gene unclear. Trimming left V 2 bases short and J 0 bases short, with 14 bases between. The CDR3 is made up of 17 amino acids.

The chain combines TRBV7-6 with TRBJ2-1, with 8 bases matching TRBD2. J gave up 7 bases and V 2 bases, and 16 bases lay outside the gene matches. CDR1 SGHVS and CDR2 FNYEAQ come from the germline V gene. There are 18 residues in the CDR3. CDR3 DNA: TGTGCCAGCAGCTTAATTCCGGCTAGCGGGCTCGCCGGGAATGAGCAGTTCTTC. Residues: CASSLIPASGLAGNEQFF. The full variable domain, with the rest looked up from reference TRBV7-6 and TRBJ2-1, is GAGVSQSPRYKVTKRGQDVALRCDPISGHVSLYWYRQALGQGPEFLTYFNYEAQQDKSGLPNDRFSAERPEGSISTLTIQRTEQRDSAMYRCASSLIPASGLAGNEQFFGPGTRLTVL.

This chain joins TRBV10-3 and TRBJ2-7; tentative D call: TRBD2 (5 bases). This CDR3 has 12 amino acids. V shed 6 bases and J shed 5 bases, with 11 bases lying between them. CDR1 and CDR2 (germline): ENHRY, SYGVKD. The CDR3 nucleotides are TGTGCCATCAGGAGGGATAGGGACGAGCAGTACTTC. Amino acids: CAIRRDRDEQYF.

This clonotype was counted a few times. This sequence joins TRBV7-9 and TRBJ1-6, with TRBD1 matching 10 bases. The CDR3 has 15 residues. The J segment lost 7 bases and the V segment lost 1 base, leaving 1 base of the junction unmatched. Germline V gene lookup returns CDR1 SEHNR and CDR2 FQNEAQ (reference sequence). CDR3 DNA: TGTGCCAGCAGCTTAGTGGGACAGGGGAATTCACCCCTCCACTTT. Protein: CASSLVGQGNSPLHF. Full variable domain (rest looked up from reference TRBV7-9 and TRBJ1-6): DTGVSQNPRHKITKRGQNVTFRCDPISEHNRLYWYRQTLGQGPEFLTYFQNEAQLEKSRLLSDRFSAERPKGSFSTLEIQRTEQGDSAMYLCASSLVGQGNSPLHFGNGTRLTVT.

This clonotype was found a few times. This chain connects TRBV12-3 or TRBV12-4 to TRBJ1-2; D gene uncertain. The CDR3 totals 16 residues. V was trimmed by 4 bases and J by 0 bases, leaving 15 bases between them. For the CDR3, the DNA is TGTGCCAGCAGTTCCGCCATGACCGGGACTAACTATGGCTACACCTTC. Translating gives CASSSAMTGTNYGYTF.

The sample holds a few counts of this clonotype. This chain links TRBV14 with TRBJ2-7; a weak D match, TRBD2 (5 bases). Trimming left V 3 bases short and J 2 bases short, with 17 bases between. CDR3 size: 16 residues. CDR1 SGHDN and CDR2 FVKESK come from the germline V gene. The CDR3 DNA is TGTGCCAGCAGCCACCTACTTGGCGGGTTGGCCTACGAGCAGTACTTC. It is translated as CASSHLLGGLAYEQYF.

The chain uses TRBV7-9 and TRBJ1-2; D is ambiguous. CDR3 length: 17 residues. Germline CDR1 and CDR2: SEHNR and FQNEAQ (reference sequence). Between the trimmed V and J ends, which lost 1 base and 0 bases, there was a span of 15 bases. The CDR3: CASSLEVLAGPNYGYTF. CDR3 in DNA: TGTGCCAGCAGCTTAGAGGTTTTGGCAGGACCTAACTATGGCTACACCTTC.

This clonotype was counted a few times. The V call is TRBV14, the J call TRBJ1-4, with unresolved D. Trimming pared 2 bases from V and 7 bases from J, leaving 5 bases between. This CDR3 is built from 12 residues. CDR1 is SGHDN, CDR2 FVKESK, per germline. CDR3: CASSQLFEKLFF. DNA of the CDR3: TGTGCCAGCAGCCAACTGTTTGAAAAACTGTTTTTT.

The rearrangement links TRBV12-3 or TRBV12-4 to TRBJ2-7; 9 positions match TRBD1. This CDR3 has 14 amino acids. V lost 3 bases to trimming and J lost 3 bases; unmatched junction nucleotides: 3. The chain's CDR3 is CASSLGTGHYEQYF. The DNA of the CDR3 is TGTGCCAGCAGTTTGGGGACAGGGCACTACGAGCAGTACTTC.